These T cell receptor beta chains were read from a single sample in a study of CD4 and CD8 cells across lung adenocarcinoma regions. TCRdb re-called the PCR reads through MiXCR, storing one row per CDR3 protein. The sample lists about 23,000 distinct CDR3 sequences, approximately 52% occurring once. Sequenced material: CD4+ T cells from the center of a lung tumor. All receptors derive from a male donor with lung adenocarcinoma. The CD4 and CD8 labels of this study may be unreliable. Each CDR3 is given with its conserved first and last residue. D genes are given only for firm matches. Clone size is shown for a subset of rows, as once, few, many or a class of expanded clone.

J gene,V gene,D gene,clone size,CDR3 DNA,CDR3 protein
TRBJ2-3,TRBV5-1,TRBD2,few,TGCGCCAGCAGTTCCTCTTCTAGCGGGAGGGGGACAGATACGCAGTATTTT,CASSSSSSGRGTDTQYF
TRBJ2-5,TRBV6-2/TRBV6-3,-,few,TGTGCCAGCAGTTATTCTATTGGGGGTAGCGCCAAGGGGGAGACCCAGTACTTC,CASSYSIGGSAKGETQYF
TRBJ1-1,TRBV28,-,-,TGTGCCAGCAGTTCCCCCGGGTGGAACACTGAAGCTTTCTTT,CASSSPGWNTEAFF
TRBJ1-1,TRBV10-3,-,-,TGTGCCGGGCGAGAGGGCTTCATGAACACTGAAGCTTTCTTT,CAGREGFMNTEAFF
TRBJ2-5,TRBV27,TRBD2,-,TGTGGCGGGAGTTTAGTGGGCCGAGACGCAGAGACCCAGTACTTC,CGGSLVGRDAETQYF
TRBJ2-3,TRBV4-1,TRBD2,many,TGCGCCAGCAGCCGACTAGCGGGAGATGGCGGCACAGATACGCAGTATTTT,CASSRLAGDGGTDTQYF
TRBJ2-2,TRBV6-1,TRBD2,-,TGTGCCAGCAGTGACGGGGGGGACACCGGGGAGCTGTTTTTT,CASSDGGDTGELFF
TRBJ2-3,TRBV6-5,-,-,TGTGCCAGCAGTTACGCGGGGGTGGGGGGCCTCGACCCAGAGACGCAGTATTTC,CASSYAGVGGLDPETQYF
TRBJ2-2,TRBV6-1,-,once,TGTGCCAGCAGAGACAATAGGGCCGCGAACACAGGGACGCTGTTTTTT,CASRDNRAANTGTLFF
TRBJ2-5,TRBV5-1,-,few,TGCGCCAGCAGCTCCACCGGAGGGGTGGCTTTGGCAGAGACCCAGTACTTC,CASSSTGGVALAETQYF
TRBJ2-2,TRBV6-8,-,-,TGTGCCAGCAGTTACTTGCGTTGCTCGTATGTGAGCACAGAGGAGCTGTATTTT,CASSYLRCSYVSTEELYF
TRBJ2-3,TRBV6-4,TRBD2,-,TGTGCCAGCAGTGACGGGAGCGGGGGTAAAGACACGCAGTATTTT,CASSDGSGGKDTQYF
TRBJ2-3,TRBV14,-,-,TGTGCCAGCAGTTCGGGATTTGATACGCAGTATTTT,CASSSGFDTQYF
TRBJ2-7,TRBV6-4,TRBD2,few,TGTGCCAGCAGTGGACTAGCGGGAGGCAATGAGCAGTACTTC,CASSGLAGGNEQYF
TRBJ2-3,TRBV4-2,-,few,TGTGCCAGCAGCCAAGATCTTAACCGGATCACAGATACGCAGTATTTT,CASSQDLNRITDTQYF
TRBJ2-3,TRBV6-1,TRBD1,many,TGTGCCAGCAGTCGAGGGGGCACCACAGATACGCAGTATTTT,CASSRGGTTDTQYF
TRBJ2-1,TRBV27,TRBD1,many,TGTGCCAGCAGTCCCGCGGACAGGGTAATCCCAATGGGTGAGCAGTTCTTC,CASSPADRVIPMGEQFF
TRBJ2-7,TRBV6-1,-,-,TGTGCCAGCAGGAATCGGAAGATCCCCTACGAGCAGTACTTC,CASRNRKIPYEQYF
TRBJ2-5,TRBV6-1,TRBD2,-,TGTGCCAGGGGCCGGGGAGGGGAAGAGACAGATACCCAGTACTTC,CARGRGGEETDTQYF
TRBJ1-1,TRBV6-1,TRBD1,-,TGTGCCAGCAGAGAGCAGGGGAGGTGGACAGGGATGAACACTGAAGCTTTCTTT,CASREQGRWTGMNTEAFF
TRBJ1-2,TRBV9,-,-,TGTGCCAGCAGCGTCTACAGGGATACTCACTATGGCTACACCTTC,CASSVYRDTHYGYTF
TRBJ2-6,TRBV10-1,-,few,TGCGCCAGCAGTGAGAGTGGGGCCAACGTCCTGACTTTC,CASSESGANVLTF
TRBJ2-3,TRBV27,TRBD2,many,TGTGCCAGCAGAAAAACGGGACTAGCGGGTCGCACAGATACGCAGTATTTT,CASRKTGLAGRTDTQYF
TRBJ2-5,TRBV6-5,TRBD2,medium-sized,TGTGCCAGCAGTTGGGGTTTCCTGCGGGAGTGGCGGGAGACCCAGTACTTC,CASSWGFLREWRETQYF
TRBJ1-6,TRBV27,TRBD1,-,TGTGCCAGCAGTTTATCCCACAGGGGTCAGCCCCTCCACTTT,CASSLSHRGQPLHF
TRBJ2-1,TRBV4-1,-,many,TGCGCCAGCAGCCAAGGTAACGAGTGGGAGCAGTTCTTC,CASSQGNEWEQFF
TRBJ2-1,TRBV10-3,-,medium-sized,TGTGCCATCAGTGTAGGCAATGAGCAGTTCTTC,CAISVGNEQFF
TRBJ2-7,TRBV6-1,TRBD1,once,TGTGCCAGCAGAGCCGGGACAGAGGGAAACGAGCAGTACTTC,CASRAGTEGNEQYF
TRBJ2-3,TRBV7-6,-,-,TGTGCCAGCAGCTTAGCCCAGGGGCGAGCGGATGAGCAGTATTTT,CASSLAQGRADEQYF
TRBJ2-3,TRBV6-1,TRBD1,-,TGTGCCAGCAGTAGGGGGCTCAGAGGGACGGATATTCAGTATTTT,CASSRGLRGTDIQYF